The sequence of this T cell receptor (beta chain) was determined in a study of T-cell memory formation after mild COVID-19. Study overall: Most TCR clusters belonged to a single donor. General study findings and limits: Several responding clones turned up in pre-infection memory, indicating that cross-reactive memory may have taken part. A second wave expanding day 15 to 37 was CD4+-biased; contracting clones were balanced. CD4+ contracting clones were found mainly in CM and EM, and CD8+ ones in EMRA.

This clonotype was seen a handful of times. Its antigen is unknown. MiXCR was run by TCRdb on the 5' RACE reads, yielding one entry per CDR3 protein. The sample shows about 470,000 distinct CDR3 sequences, nearly 25% of them seen only once. Germline loops: CDR1 SNHLY, CDR2 FYNNEI. The length of the CDR3 is 14 residues. The chain uses TRBV2 and TRBJ2-1, with 8 bases matching TRBD2. The specimen sequenced was PBMCs or a T cell subset sorted from them (not recorded which). This receptor was taken from an adult woman who had mild COVID-19 (a few samples of this study predate the infection). Cell type and time point are not known. DNA for the CDR3: TGTGCTGCGGGGGGACTCCCCACCGGCTATGAGCAGTTCTTC. Translating gives CAAGGLPTGYEQFF.